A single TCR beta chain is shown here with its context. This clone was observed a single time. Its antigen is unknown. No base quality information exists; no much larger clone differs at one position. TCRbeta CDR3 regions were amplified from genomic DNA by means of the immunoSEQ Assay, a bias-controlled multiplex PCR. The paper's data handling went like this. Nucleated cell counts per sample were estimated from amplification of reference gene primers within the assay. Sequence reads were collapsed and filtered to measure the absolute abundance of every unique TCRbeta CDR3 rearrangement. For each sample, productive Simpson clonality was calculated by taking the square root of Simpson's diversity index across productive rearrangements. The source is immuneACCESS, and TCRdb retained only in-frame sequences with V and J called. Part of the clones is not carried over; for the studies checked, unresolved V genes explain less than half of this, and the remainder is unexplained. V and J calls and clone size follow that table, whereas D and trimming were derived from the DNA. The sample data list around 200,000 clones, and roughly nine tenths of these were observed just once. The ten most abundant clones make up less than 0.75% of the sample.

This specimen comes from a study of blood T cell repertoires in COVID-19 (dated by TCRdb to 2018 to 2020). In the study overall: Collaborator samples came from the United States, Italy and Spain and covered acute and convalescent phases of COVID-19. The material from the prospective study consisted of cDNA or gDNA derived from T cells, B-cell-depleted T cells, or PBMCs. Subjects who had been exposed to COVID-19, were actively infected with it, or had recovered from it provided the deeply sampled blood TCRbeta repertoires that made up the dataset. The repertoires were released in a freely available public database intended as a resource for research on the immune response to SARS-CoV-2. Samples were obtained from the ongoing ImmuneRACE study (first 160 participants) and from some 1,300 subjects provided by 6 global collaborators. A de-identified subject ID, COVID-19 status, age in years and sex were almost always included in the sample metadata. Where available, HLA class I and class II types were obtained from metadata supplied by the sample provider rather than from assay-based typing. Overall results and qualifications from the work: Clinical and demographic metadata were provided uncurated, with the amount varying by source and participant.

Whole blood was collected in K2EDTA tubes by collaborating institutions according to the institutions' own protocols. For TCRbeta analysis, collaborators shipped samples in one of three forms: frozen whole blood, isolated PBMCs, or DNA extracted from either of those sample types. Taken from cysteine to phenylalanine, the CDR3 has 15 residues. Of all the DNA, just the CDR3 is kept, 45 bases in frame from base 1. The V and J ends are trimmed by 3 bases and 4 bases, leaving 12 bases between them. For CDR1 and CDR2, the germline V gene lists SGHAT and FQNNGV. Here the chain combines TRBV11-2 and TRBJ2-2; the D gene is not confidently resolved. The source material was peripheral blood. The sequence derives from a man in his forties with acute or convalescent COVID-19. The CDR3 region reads CASSFIQASTGELFF. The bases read TGTGCCAGCAGCTTCATCCAGGCTTCCACCGGGGAGCTGTTTTTT.